These 5 T cell receptor beta chains came from one sample sequenced in a study of shared clonotypes between healthy human individuals. Clones were read by immunoSEQ multiplex PCR, and TCRdb kept only the in-frame ones, dropping some. Here the sample spans roughly 1.5 million clones, 95% to 99% being singletons. The sample was naive CD4+ T cells sorted from blood. Subset in this sample: CD45RA+ positively selected. All receptors come from a man aged 25 to 40 in good health.

This sequence joins TRBV18 and TRBJ2-3; D not resolved. Trimming shortened V by 3 bases and J by 5 bases, and 15 bases separated the two germline ends. The CDR3 is 15 amino acids. CDR1 is KGHSH and CDR2 is LQKENI in the germline V gene. In DNA form, the CDR3 reads TGTGCCAGCTCACCCCCTGTGGGCAATCAAGATACGCAGTATTTT. Amino acid sequence: CASSPPVGNQDTQYF.

This chain connects TRBV18 to TRBJ2-5, with 9 bases aligning to TRBD2. With 3 bases clipped from V and 5 bases from J, the junction kept 10 bases outside the gene matches. This CDR3 comprises 16 residues. CDR1 and CDR2 (germline): KGHSH, LQKENI. The CDR3 DNA reads as TGTGCCAGCTCACCGGCTGCTAGCGGGATAGTGGAGACCCAGTACTTC. Encoded protein: CASSPAASGIVETQYF.

The V gene is TRBV4-3, the J gene TRBJ2-5; a weak D match, TRBD2 (6 bases). Between the trimmed V and J ends, which lost 4 bases and 5 bases, there was a span of 23 bases. Germline V gene sequence: CDR1 LGHNA, CDR2 YSLEER. The CDR3 contains 17 residues. The CDR3 reads CASSPRMDSGGGETQYF. CDR3 coding DNA: TGCGCCAGCAGCCCAAGGATGGATTCCGGCGGAGGGGAGACCCAGTACTTC.

This clone appeared a single time. The chain recombines TRBV29-1 with TRBJ2-5; D is perhaps TRBD1 or TRBD2 (5 bases each). Germline CDR1 SQVTM, CDR2 ANQGSEA. Trimming took 3 bases from V and 4 from J, leaving 6 bases between them. CDR3 length: 11 amino acids. CDR3 DNA: TGCAGCGTTGAGAGGGGAGAGACCCAGTACTTC. Residues: CSVERGETQYF.

The chain has TRBV14 and TRBJ1-2, with TRBD1 as a possible D gene (5 bases). V was clipped by 2 bases and J by 0 bases, with 10 bases between them. This CDR3 has 15 residues. Germline lookup yields CDR1 SGHDN and CDR2 FVKESK. CDR3 nucleotides: TGTGCCAGCAGCCAAAAAATGACAGCTAACTATGGCTACACCTTC. Translated: CASSQKMTANYGYTF.